This T cell receptor (beta chain) was recovered during a study of T cell responses to AZD1222 COVID-19 vaccine. Second-dose schedules of about 4 or about 12 weeks were combined. Germline assignment: CDR1 SGHRS and CDR2 YFSETQ. V lost 5 bases and J 6 bases, leaving 9 bases between the germline ends. This CDR3 region has 11 residues. Some clones are missing from TCRdb's copy, which holds only in-frame ones; the method was immunoSEQ multiplex PCR. The profile shows about 180,000 clones, 88% of them singletons. The clonotype originates from an adult who received the AZD1222 COVID-19 vaccine. Source: peripheral blood, taken 28 days after the second AZD1222 dose. V and J are TRBV5-1 and TRBJ2-7, with D possibly being TRBD2 (6 bases). The CDR3 spells CASRGGSEQYF. The CDR3 DNA reads TGCGCCAGCAGAGGAGGGTCCGAGCAGTACTTC.